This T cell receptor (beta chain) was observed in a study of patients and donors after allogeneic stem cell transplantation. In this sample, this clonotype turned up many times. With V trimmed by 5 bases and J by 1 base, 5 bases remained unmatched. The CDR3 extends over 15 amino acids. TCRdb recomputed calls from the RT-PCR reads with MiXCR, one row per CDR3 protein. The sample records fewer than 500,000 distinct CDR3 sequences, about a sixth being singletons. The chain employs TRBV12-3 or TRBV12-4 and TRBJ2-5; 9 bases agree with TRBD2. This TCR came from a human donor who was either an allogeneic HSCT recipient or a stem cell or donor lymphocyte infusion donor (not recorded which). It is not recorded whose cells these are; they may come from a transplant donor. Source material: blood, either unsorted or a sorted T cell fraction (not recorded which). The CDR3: CASSDSGGPQETQYF. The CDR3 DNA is TGTGCCAGCAGTGATAGCGGGGGCCCCCAAGAGACCCAGTACTTC.